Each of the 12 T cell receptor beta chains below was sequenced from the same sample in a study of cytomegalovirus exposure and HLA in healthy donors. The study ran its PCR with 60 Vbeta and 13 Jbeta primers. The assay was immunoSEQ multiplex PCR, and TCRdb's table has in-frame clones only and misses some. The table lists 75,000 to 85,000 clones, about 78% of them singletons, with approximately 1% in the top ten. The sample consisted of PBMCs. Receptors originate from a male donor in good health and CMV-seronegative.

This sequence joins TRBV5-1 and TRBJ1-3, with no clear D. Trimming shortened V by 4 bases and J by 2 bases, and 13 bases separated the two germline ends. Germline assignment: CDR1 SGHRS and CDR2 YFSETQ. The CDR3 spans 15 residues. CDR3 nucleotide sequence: TGCGCCAGCAGCCCGGAGGAGTGGACTGGAAACACCATATATTTT. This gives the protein CASSPEEWTGNTIYF.

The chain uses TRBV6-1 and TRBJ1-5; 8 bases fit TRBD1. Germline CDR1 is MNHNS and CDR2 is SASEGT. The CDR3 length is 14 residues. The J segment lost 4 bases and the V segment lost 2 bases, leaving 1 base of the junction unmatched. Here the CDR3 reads CASSETGGNQPQHF. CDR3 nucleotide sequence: TGTGCCAGCAGTGAAACAGGGGGAAATCAGCCCCAGCATTTT.

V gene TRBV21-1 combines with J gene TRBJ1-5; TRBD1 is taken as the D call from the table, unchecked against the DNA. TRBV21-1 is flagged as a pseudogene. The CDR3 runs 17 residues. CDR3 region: CASSKGRGQASDQPQHF. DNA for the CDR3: TGTGCCAGCAGCAAAGGCCGAGGACAGGCGAGCGATCAGCCCCAGCATTTT.

This chain's CDR3 is CAWSRTVGGETQYF. The DNA of the CDR3 is TGTGCCTGGAGTCGGACAGTAGGTGGGGAGACCCAGTACTTC. The chain employs TRBV30 and TRBJ2-5; a possible D gene is TRBD1 (6 bases). The CDR3 sequence is 14 residues long. The germline V gene encodes CDR1 GTSNPN and CDR2 SVGIG (reference sequence). V lost 2 bases and J 5 bases, leaving 15 bases between the germline ends.

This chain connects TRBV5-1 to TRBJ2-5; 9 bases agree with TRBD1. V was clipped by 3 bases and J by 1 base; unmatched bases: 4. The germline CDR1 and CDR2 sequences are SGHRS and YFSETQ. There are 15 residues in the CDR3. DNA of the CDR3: TGCGCCAGCAGCTCGGACAGGGGACCCCAAGAGACCCAGTACTTC. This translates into CASSSDRGPQETQYF. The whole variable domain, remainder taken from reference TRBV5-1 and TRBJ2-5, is KAGVTQTPRYLIKTRGQQVTLSCSPISGHRSVSWYQQTPGQGLQFLFEYFSETQRNKGNFPGRFSGRQFSNSRSEMNVSTLELGDSALYLCASSSDRGPQETQYFGPGTRLLVL.

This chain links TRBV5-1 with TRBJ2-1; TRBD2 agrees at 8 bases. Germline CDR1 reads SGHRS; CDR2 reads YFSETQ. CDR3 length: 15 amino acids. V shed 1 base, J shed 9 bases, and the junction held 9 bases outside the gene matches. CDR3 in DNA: TGCGCCAGCAGCTTGTCAATCGGGAGGGCCGTTGAGCAGTTCTTC. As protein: CASSLSIGRAVEQFF.

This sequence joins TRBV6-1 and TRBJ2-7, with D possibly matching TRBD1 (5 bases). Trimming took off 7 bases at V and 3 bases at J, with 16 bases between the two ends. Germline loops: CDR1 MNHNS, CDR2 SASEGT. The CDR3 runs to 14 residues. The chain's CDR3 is CASTLGQAIYEQYF. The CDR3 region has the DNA TGTGCCAGCACCCTGGGGCAGGCGATCTACGAGCAGTACTTC.

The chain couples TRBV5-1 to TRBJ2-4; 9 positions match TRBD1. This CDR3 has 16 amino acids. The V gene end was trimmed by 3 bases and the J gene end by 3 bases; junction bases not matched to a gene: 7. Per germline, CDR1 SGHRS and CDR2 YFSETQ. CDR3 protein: CASSSGTGTDKNIQYF. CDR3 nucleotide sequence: TGCGCCAGCAGCTCCGGGACAGGGACCGACAAAAACATTCAGTACTTC. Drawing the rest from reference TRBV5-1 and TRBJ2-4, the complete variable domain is KAGVTQTPRYLIKTRGQQVTLSCSPISGHRSVSWYQQTPGQGLQFLFEYFSETQRNKGNFPGRFSGRQFSNSRSEMNVSTLELGDSALYLCASSSGTGTDKNIQYFGAGTRLSVL.

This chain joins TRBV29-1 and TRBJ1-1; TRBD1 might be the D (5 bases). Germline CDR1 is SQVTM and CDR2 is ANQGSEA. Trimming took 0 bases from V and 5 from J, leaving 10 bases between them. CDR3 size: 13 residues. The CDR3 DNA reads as TGCAGCGTTGAAGATCTGGGGGGGACTGAAGCTTTCTTT. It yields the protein CSVEDLGGTEAFF.

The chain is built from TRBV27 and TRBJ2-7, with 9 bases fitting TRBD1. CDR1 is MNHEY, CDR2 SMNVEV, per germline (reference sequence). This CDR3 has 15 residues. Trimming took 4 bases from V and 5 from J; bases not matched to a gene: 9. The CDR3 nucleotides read TGTGCCAGCAGTTCTCGGACAGGGGTTAAGCACGAGCAGTACTTC. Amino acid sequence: CASSSRTGVKHEQYF.

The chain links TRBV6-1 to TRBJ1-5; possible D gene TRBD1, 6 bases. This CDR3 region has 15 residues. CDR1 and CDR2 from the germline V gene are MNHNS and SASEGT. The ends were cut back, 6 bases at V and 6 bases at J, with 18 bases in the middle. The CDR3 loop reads CASRSVPTGSQPQHF. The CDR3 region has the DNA TGTGCCAGCAGATCAGTCCCTACAGGGTCTCAGCCCCAGCATTTT.

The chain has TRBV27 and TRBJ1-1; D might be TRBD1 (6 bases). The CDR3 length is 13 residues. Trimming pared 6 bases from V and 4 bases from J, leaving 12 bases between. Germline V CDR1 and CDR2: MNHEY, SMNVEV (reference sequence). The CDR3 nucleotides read TGTGCCAGCAGACACAGGGAGAGCACTGAAGCTTTCTTT. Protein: CASRHRESTEAFF.